This is a list of T cell receptor beta chains from one sample in a study of T cell repertoires in cytomegalovirus infection. TCRdb redid the calling of the reads with MiXCR, one entry per CDR3 protein. The repertoire has fewer than 350,000 distinct CDR3 sequences, about 28% of them found once; the top ten carry around 20%. The antigens for these receptors are not known. The source was cultured PBMCs, collected from culture after CMV antigen stimulation. All receptors derive from a human donor in good health (CMV status not recorded). Some clones in this sample may be carry-over from other donors' samples. Both conserved end residues are part of each CDR3.

V,CDR3
TRBV12-3/TRBV12-4,CASSRSGQGLSEQYF
TRBV12-3/TRBV12-4,CASSLLPVGGYEQYF
TRBV18,CASSQLRDNSGNTIYF
TRBV3-1,CASSQTSGGSNEQFF
TRBV3-1,CASSHHGLANQETQYF
TRBV7-8,CASSLLAGASSSYNEQFF
TRBV12-3/TRBV12-4,CASSFSGVIGGTEAFF
TRBV12-3/TRBV12-4,CASSTQETRYTF
TRBV7-9,CASSFRPDYGYTF
TRBV2,CASTPGRNSGNTIYF
TRBV5-1,CASSLGTAQETQYF
TRBV9,CASSVGSQGDQPQHF